This T cell receptor (beta chain) was identified in a study of beta chain features in type 1 diabetes. Every isolated RNA sample was fully reverse transcribed, so sequencing captured expressed TCRB transcripts. Data came from immunoSEQ multiplex PCR; TCRdb stores just in-frame clones and leaves some out. The table shows hundreds of thousands of clones, with about 16% occurring only once. V lost 6 bases and J 4 bases, leaving 12 bases between the germline ends. The germline V gene has CDR1 MDHEN and CDR2 SYDVKM. This CDR3 is 14 amino acids long. The genes are TRBV28 and TRBJ2-2, with unresolved D. The receptor was derived from a man aged 18 to 30 in good health. Material for sequencing was naive CD4+ T cells from blood. CDR3 DNA: TGTGCCAGCAGGCTAGACCGCCCCACCGGGGAGCTGTTTTTT. This sequence encodes CASRLDRPTGELFF.